These 23 T cell receptor beta chains came from one sample sequenced in a study of blood T cell repertoires in COVID-19. Using immunoSEQ multiplex PCR, the repertoire was profiled, and TCRdb retains in-frame clones only, with some absent. The sample contains roughly 120,000 clones, approximately 74% of which appear only once. The specimen was peripheral blood. The source is a man older than 75 with COVID-19, enrolled during active disease.

This chain uses TRBV7-2 with TRBJ1-6; 11 bases match TRBD1. There are 18 residues in the CDR3. Germline CDR1 is SGHTA and CDR2 is FQGNSA. Losses at the gene ends were 0 bases for V and 3 bases for J; bases not matched to a gene: 4. As DNA, the CDR3 is TGTGCCAGCAGCTTAGCCCCGGGGACAGGGGGCTATAATTCACCCCTCCACTTT. It translates to CASSLAPGTGGYNSPLHF. Using reference TRBV7-2 and TRBJ1-6 for the parts outside the CDR3, the full variable domain is GAGVSQSPSNKVTEKGKDVELRCDPISGHTALYWYRQSLGQGLEFLIYFQGNSAPDKSGLPSDRFSAERTGGSVSTLTIQRTQQEDSAVYLCASSLAPGTGGYNSPLHFGNGTRLTVT.

The chain is built from TRBV9 and TRBJ1-1; unclear D gene. V was cut by 4 bases and J by 1 base, with 5 bases left in between. Germline V gene lookup returns CDR1 SGDLS and CDR2 YYNGEE. CDR3 size: 12 residues. CDR3: CASSPRNTEAFF. CDR3 bases: TGTGCCAGCAGCCCTAGGAACACTGAAGCTTTCTTT.

J is TRBJ1-5 and V is TRBV6-1; D remains unclear. The CDR3 is made up of 16 amino acids. Germline lookup yields CDR1 MNHNS and CDR2 SASEGT. V shed 2 bases and J shed 1 base, with 12 bases lying between them. The CDR3 DNA follows: TGTGCCAGCAGTGAACGTCCCCCCGGGAGCAATCAGCCCCAGCATTTT. Residues: CASSERPPGSNQPQHF.

This clone was found a few times. The identical CDR3 is also encoded by other nucleotide sequences in the sample. The chain is built from TRBV24-1 and TRBJ2-5, with 7 bases aligning to TRBD2. With V trimmed by 1 base and J by 3 bases, 7 bases remained unmatched. CDR1 is KGHDR and CDR2 is SFDVKD in the germline V gene. The CDR3 is 16 amino acids. The CDR3 nucleotides are TGTGCCACCAGTGATTTCTCGACTAGCAGTGAAGAGACCCAGTACTTC. It is translated as CATSDFSTSSEETQYF.

The chain is built from TRBV6-2 or TRBV6-3 and TRBJ2-3; TRBD2 might be the D (6 bases). Trimming removed 2 bases at V and 2 bases at J, with 20 bases between. The CDR3 is made up of 18 amino acids. Germline loops: CDR1 MNHEY, CDR2 SVGEGT. The CDR3 loop reads CASSYAFDLALFTDTQYF. The CDR3 DNA sequence: TGTGCCAGCAGTTACGCATTTGATCTAGCGCTATTCACAGATACGCAGTATTTT.

V is TRBV7-2 and J is TRBJ1-4; D gene uncertain. This CDR3 is built from 13 residues. Germline values: CDR1 SGHTA, CDR2 FQGNSA. Trimming took off 1 base at V and 8 bases at J, with 8 bases between the two ends. The CDR3 DNA is TGTGCCAGCAGCTTAGAGAGGGCGGAAAAACTGTTTTTT. Its translation is CASSLERAEKLFF.

Here the CDR3 DNA reads TGTGCCAGCAAGGAGGTAGATCGGATCGAGCAGTACTTC. Translated, it gives CASKEVDRIEQYF. The V gene is TRBV6-6, the J gene TRBJ2-7; D is perhaps TRBD2 (5 bases). The germline CDR1 and CDR2 sequences are MNHNY and SVGAGI (reference sequence). Trimming removed 7 bases at V and 6 bases at J, with 16 bases between. The CDR3 contains 13 residues.

This chain links TRBV7-9 with TRBJ2-2; 10 bases line up with TRBD1. The CDR3 length is 16 residues. Trimming cost V 5 bases and J 6 bases; bases outside gene matches: 9. Germline CDR1 SEHNR, CDR2 FQNEAQ (reference sequence). CDR3 nucleotides: TGTGCCAGCAGCACCTCCGGGACAGGGGTTGCCGGGGAGCTGTTTTTT. Protein product: CASSTSGTGVAGELFF.

For this clone: The junction differs from germline at one of its ends, possibly a read error. V is TRBV7-7 and J is TRBJ2-2; 8 nucleotides align to TRBD2. CDR3 length: 16 amino acids. The germline V gene has CDR1 SSHAT and CDR2 FNYEAQ (reference sequence). CDR3 sequence (DNA): TGTGCTAGCAGCTTGTCCAGCGGGAGTACCACCGGGGAGCTGTTTTTT. As protein: CASSLSSGSTTGELFF.

The chain carries TRBV7-2 and TRBJ2-5; unclear D gene. This CDR3 has 11 residues. Germline values: CDR1 SGHTA, CDR2 FQGNSA. V was shortened by 5 bases and J by 2 bases, with 3 bases between the two germline ends. The CDR3 bases are TGTGCCAGCAGCCCGCAAGAGACCCAGTACTTC. Translation gives CASSPQETQYF.

The V call is TRBV4-1, the J call TRBJ2-3; 8 bases map to TRBD2. Germline loops: CDR1 MGHRA, CDR2 YSYEKL. This CDR3 is built from 17 residues. V trimming: 0 bases; J trimming: 3 bases; junction bases outside the gene matches: 8. The CDR3 region is CASSQDSGGGETDTQYF. CDR3 coding DNA: TGCGCCAGCAGCCAAGATTCGGGGGGGGGCGAGACAGATACGCAGTATTTT.

This chain uses TRBV3-1 (or the pseudogene TRBV3-2) with TRBJ2-1; D is uncertain. The V end lost 5 bases, the J end lost 5 bases, and 10 bases lay between the germline ends. The germline V gene has CDR1 LGHDT and CDR2 YNNKEL (reference sequence). The CDR3 has 13 residues. The CDR3 reads CASSSGAHNEQFF. For the CDR3, the DNA is TGTGCCAGCAGCTCTGGAGCCCACAATGAGCAGTTCTTC.

This chain connects TRBV6-5 to TRBJ2-4; a possible D gene is TRBD1 (5 bases). The CDR3 spans 14 residues. Germline CDR1 is MNHEY and CDR2 is SVGAGI. V lost 2 bases and J 11 bases, leaving 16 bases between the germline ends. For the CDR3, the DNA is TGTGCCAGCAGTTACAAGGCTGGGGCTTTACTTCAGTACTTC. This encodes CASSYKAGALLQYF.

This sequence joins TRBV5-1 and TRBJ1-6; 8 bases agree with TRBD1. The germline gives CDR1 SGHRS, CDR2 YFSETQ. V gave up 4 bases and J gave up 4 bases; unmatched junction bases: 4. This CDR3 is 15 amino acids long. This chain's CDR3 is CASSGQGAYNSPLHF. The CDR3 nucleotides read TGCGCCAGCAGCGGGCAGGGGGCGTATAATTCACCCCTCCACTTT.

V usage is TRBV2 and J usage is TRBJ2-3, with a weak D call TRBD2 (6 bases). Germline CDR1 and CDR2: SNHLY and FYNNEI. The CDR3 runs to 16 residues. With 4 bases removed from V and 0 bases from J, the gap between germline ends came to 14 bases. The chain's CDR3 is CASSGLARLSTDTQYF. DNA for the CDR3: TGTGCCAGCAGTGGGCTAGCGCGACTTAGCACAGATACGCAGTATTTT. Full variable domain (outside the CDR3, taken from reference TRBV2 and TRBJ2-3): EPEVTQTPSHQVTQMGQEVILRCVPISNHLYFYWYRQILGQKVEFLVSFYNNEISEKSEIFDDQFSVERPDGSNFTLKIRSTKLEDSAMYFCASSGLARLSTDTQYFGPGTRLTVL.

The CDR3 protein is CASTLTSGDYNEQFF. The CDR3 DNA reads as TGTGCCAGTACCCTCACTAGCGGGGATTACAATGAGCAGTTCTTC. This rearrangement joins TRBV19 to TRBJ2-1; 10 positions agree with TRBD2. V was pared by 7 bases and J by 4 bases, with 7 bases of the junction left unmatched. The CDR3 length is 15 residues. Germline V gene lookup returns CDR1 LNHDA and CDR2 SQIVND (reference sequence).

The V and J genes are TRBV29-1 and TRBJ1-1, with D possibly TRBD1 on 6 matching bases. CDR1 is SQVTM and CDR2 is ANQGSEA in the germline V gene. V lost 7 bases and J 1 base, leaving 10 bases between the germline ends. This CDR3 has 12 amino acids. CDR3 in DNA: TGCAGCGCTTCAGGGGAGAACACTGAAGCTTTCTTT. This encodes CSASGENTEAFF.

This clone appeared a few times. V and J are TRBV10-1 and TRBJ2-1, with TRBD2 identical over 8 bases. The V segment lost 0 bases and the J segment 9 bases; nucleotides outside the gene matches: 10. The CDR3 consists of 16 residues. Germline CDR1 WNHNN, CDR2 SYGVQD (reference sequence). CDR3 DNA sequence: TGCGCCAGCAGTGAGTCTCCAAGCGGGAGCTGGGGTGAGCAGTTCTTC. Translated: CASSESPSGSWGEQFF.

This clone was seen once. The chain combines TRBV30 with TRBJ1-5; D not resolved. CDR3 length equals 13 residues. From germline, CDR1 is GTSNPN and CDR2 SVGIG (reference sequence). Trimming stripped 0 bases from V and 9 bases from J, with 12 bases between. CDR3 DNA sequence: TGTGCCTGGAGTGTACCGAGAAACGGGCCCCAGCATTTT. Translation gives CAWSVPRNGPQHF.

The V call is TRBV11-2, the J call TRBJ2-1; perhaps TRBD2 as D (6 bases). CDR3 length: 13 amino acids. The germline V gene encodes CDR1 SGHAT and CDR2 FQNNGV. The V gene lost 4 bases and the J gene lost 5 bases, with 9 bases spanning the gap. DNA of the CDR3: TGTGCCAGCAGCTCCGGGACTCACAATGAGCAGTTCTTC. Its protein is CASSSGTHNEQFF.

This rearrangement joins TRBV5-1 to TRBJ2-5; D possibly corresponds to TRBD1 (5 bases). Trimming stripped 5 bases from V and 7 bases from J, with 24 bases between. From germline, CDR1 is SGHRS and CDR2 YFSETQ. The CDR3 runs 16 residues. CDR3 nucleotide sequence: TGCGCCAGCAGTGTCGGAGTACAGGCCCTATCCGGGACCCAGTACTTC. Its protein product is CASSVGVQALSGTQYF.

The genes are TRBV14 and TRBJ2-2, with 14 bases matching TRBD2. The CDR3 is made up of 17 amino acids. Germline V gene lookup returns CDR1 SGHDN and CDR2 FVKESK. The J segment lost 8 bases and the V segment lost 2 bases, leaving 7 bases of the junction unmatched. The chain's CDR3 is CASSQLSGLAGGGELFF. DNA of the CDR3: TGTGCCAGCAGCCAACTATCTGGACTAGCGGGAGGAGGGGAGCTGTTTTTT.

This chain connects TRBV27 to TRBJ2-7; maybe TRBD2 (6 bases). Germline V lookup: CDR1 MNHEY, CDR2 SMNVEV (reference sequence). This CDR3 spans 13 amino acids. The V end was cut by 4 bases, the J end by 2 bases, with 9 bases between. The CDR3 sequence: CASSSGGTYEQYF. Written as DNA, the CDR3 is TGTGCCAGCAGTTCCGGGGGTACCTACGAGCAGTACTTC.